The 27 T cell receptor beta chains below were found in one sample sequenced in a study of blood T cells in healthy people across ages. Together with a sample-barcoded 5' primer, a J-beta primer mix was included in a second PCR lasting about 6 to 11 cycles. Using its own MiXCR run on the 5' RACE reads, TCRdb lists one record per CDR3 protein. The sample comprises approximately 1,700,000 distinct CDR3 sequences, about 39% of which are singletons, and approximately 22% rests with the top ten. Sample: blood. The receptors here all came from a human donor in good health.

The chain carries TRBV7-2 and TRBJ1-1; D remains ambiguous. The germline gives CDR1 SGHTA, CDR2 FQGNSA. The CDR3 spans 15 residues. Trimming shortened V by 5 bases and J by 1 base, and 14 bases separated the two germline ends. CDR3 coding DNA: TGTGCCAGCAGCGTCGTCATCACGCCGAACACTGAAGCTTTCTTT. Protein product: CASSVVITPNTEAFF.

This chain uses TRBV3-1 with TRBJ1-1; D not certain. The V end lost 6 bases, the J end lost 5 bases, and 13 bases lay between the germline ends. In germline, CDR1 is LGHDT, CDR2 YNNKEL (reference sequence). The CDR3 consists of 13 residues. The CDR3 spells CASRLREVTEAFF. CDR3 DNA sequence: TGTGCCAGCAGACTAAGAGAGGTGACTGAAGCTTTCTTT.

This clonotype is a singleton in its sample. DNA for the CDR3: TGCAGCGTTGGGGCCCAGCGGGATGGCTACACCTTC. Amino acid sequence: CSVGAQRDGYTF. V gene TRBV29-1 combines with J gene TRBJ1-2; D gene uncertain. Germline V gene sequence: CDR1 SQVTM, CDR2 ANQGSEA. The CDR3 is 12 amino acids. The V gene lost 4 bases and the J gene lost 6 bases, with 12 bases spanning the gap.

This clonotype was seen a handful of times. The chain links TRBV7-2 to TRBJ1-1, with D perhaps matching TRBD1 (5 bases). There are 14 residues in the CDR3. From germline, CDR1 is SGHTA and CDR2 FQGNSA. Trimming took 1 base from V and 3 from J, leaving 9 bases between them. The chain's CDR3 is CASSLEGEYTEAFF. The CDR3 bases are TGTGCCAGCAGCTTAGAAGGGGAGTACACTGAAGCTTTCTTT.

The chain couples TRBV20-1 to TRBJ2-7, with D possibly being TRBD1 or TRBD2 (6 bases each). The tail of the sequence fits TRBJ2-5 better, so the J call may be wrong. CDR3 size: 14 residues. Germline CDR1 DFQATT, CDR2 SNEGSKA (reference sequence). The CDR3 reads CSAPRGLQRETQYF. CDR3 bases: TGCAGTGCTCCCCGGGGGCTGCAACGGGAGACCCAGTACTTC.

This clonotype was recorded a few times. DNA for the CDR3: TGCGCCAGCAGCCGGAGGACTACTCGGGGCACAGATACGCAGTATTTT. Its translation is CASSRRTTRGTDTQYF. The J gene is TRBJ2-3, the V gene TRBV4-3, with a tentative D call TRBD2 (6 bases). The V gene lost 4 bases and the J gene lost 1 base, with 15 bases spanning the gap. The germline CDR1 and CDR2 sequences are LGHNA and YSLEER. This CDR3 contains 16 residues.

This clonotype showed up just once. This rearrangement joins TRBV12-3 or TRBV12-4 to TRBJ1-1, with 9 bases identical to TRBD1. This CDR3 contains 13 residues. V lost 6 bases and J lost 11; bases outside the gene matches: 10. The CDR3 DNA is TGTGCCAGCAGCCGGGACAGGGTTCGATGGGCTTTCTTT. The encoded protein is CASSRDRVRWAFF.

This clonotype was seen only a few times. The chain uses TRBV6-6 and TRBJ1-4; 9 bases align to TRBD1. CDR3 size: 14 residues. Germline V lookup: CDR1 MNHNY, CDR2 SVGAGI (reference sequence). V lost 8 bases to trimming and J lost 8 bases; unmatched junction nucleotides: 9. CDR3 nucleotide sequence: TGTGCCAGCGGGTCCGGGACAGGGATCGAAAAACTGTTTTTT. It yields the protein CASGSGTGIEKLFF.

The rearrangement joins TRBV4-3 to TRBJ2-7, with D perhaps matching TRBD2 (5 bases). Germline V gene sequence: CDR1 LGHNA, CDR2 YSLEER. The CDR3 is 16 residues long. Trimming removed 1 base from V and 3 bases from J, with 16 bases in between. CDR3 nucleotides: TGCGCCAGCAGCCAAGGGAGCCCCGTGAGCGGCTACGAGCAGTACTTC. Amino acid sequence: CASSQGSPVSGYEQYF.

The table lists this clonotype with a few counts. This chain joins TRBV12-5 and TRBJ2-7; 11 bases line up with TRBD1. The V segment lost 3 bases and the J segment 4 bases; nucleotides outside the gene matches: 2. The CDR3 has 14 amino acids. The germline gives CDR1 LGHNT, CDR2 FRNRAP. For the CDR3, the DNA is TGTGCTAGTGGTTTTGGGGACAGGGGGTACGAGCAGTACTTC. This sequence encodes CASGFGDRGYEQYF.

V gene TRBV24-1 combines with J gene TRBJ2-3; no definite D call. This CDR3 comprises 15 residues. V shed 4 bases and J shed 4 bases, with 14 bases lying between them. From germline, CDR1 is KGHDR and CDR2 SFDVKD. The CDR3 is CATSESRVTPDTQYF. The CDR3 DNA follows: TGTGCCACCAGTGAGTCCCGGGTGACACCAGATACGCAGTATTTT.

CDR3: CASSQEGQGAGGYTF. CDR3 DNA sequence: TGCGCCAGCAGCCAAGAAGGACAGGGAGCCGGCGGCTACACCTTC. V is TRBV4-1 and J is TRBJ1-2; TRBD1 aligns across 8 bases. Germline V gene sequence: CDR1 MGHRA, CDR2 YSYEKL. The CDR3 extends over 15 amino acids. The V gene end was trimmed by 0 bases and the J gene end by 8 bases; junction bases not matched to a gene: 8.

This sequence joins TRBV6-1 and TRBJ2-1; D gene unclear. The CDR3 loop spans 12 amino acids. V dropped 3 bases and J dropped 8 bases, with 8 bases sitting between them. Germline V CDR1 and CDR2: MNHNS, SASEGT. The CDR3 DNA sequence: TGTGCCAGCAGTGAGATGAACTATGAGCAGTTCTTC. The encoded protein is CASSEMNYEQFF.

The J gene is TRBJ1-2, the V gene TRBV5-1; 7 positions agree with TRBD1. The CDR3 has 12 residues. The V gene's germline CDR1 is SGHRS and CDR2 YFSETQ. CDR3 sequence reads: CGGRGQDYGYTF. CDR3 bases: TGCGGAGGGAGGGGGCAGGACTATGGCTACACCTTC.

This chain's CDR3 is CASSLVAYTEAFF. CDR3 DNA: TGTGCCAGCAGCTTAGTGGCCTACACTGAAGCTTTCTTT. The V and J genes are TRBV7-2 and TRBJ1-1; no clear D gene. The CDR3 is 13 residues long. V was cut by 1 base and J by 3 bases, with 6 bases left in between. Germline loops: CDR1 SGHTA, CDR2 FQGNSA.

This clonotype appeared a few times. V gene TRBV20-1 combines with J gene TRBJ2-1; D call uncertain. V lost 3 bases and J lost 9, with 9 bases in between. The CDR3 length is 11 residues. Per germline, CDR1 DFQATT and CDR2 SNEGSKA (reference sequence). In nucleotides, the CDR3 is TGCAGTGCTAGGTCTTCCGGTGAGCAGTTCTTC. Protein: CSARSSGEQFF.

The chain links TRBV4-3 to TRBJ2-2; D is possibly TRBD2 (6 bases). The CDR3 is 18 amino acids. Deletions cut 0 bases from V and 6 bases from J, with 20 bases between. From germline, CDR1 is LGHNA and CDR2 YSLEER. CDR3 in amino acids: CASSQDPPGAEAAGELFF. CDR3 DNA sequence: TGCGCCAGCAGCCAAGATCCCCCGGGAGCCGAGGCGGCCGGGGAGCTGTTTTTT.

The J gene is TRBJ2-3, the V gene TRBV7-2; a possible D gene is TRBD1 (5 bases). The V and J ends lost 5 bases and 5 bases respectively, with 17 bases between them. Germline assignment: CDR1 SGHTA and CDR2 FQGNSA. The CDR3 runs to 15 residues. The CDR3 nucleotides are TGTACCAGCAGCCAGACCAGGGCGCAGGGAGATACGCAGTATTTT. Its protein is CTSSQTRAQGDTQYF.

The chain combines TRBV6-1 with TRBJ1-1; D not resolved. Germline assignment: CDR1 MNHNS and CDR2 SASEGT. This CDR3 is built from 15 residues. V lost 4 bases, J lost 1 base, and 13 bases lay in between. DNA of the CDR3: TGTGCCAGCAGTGTCGGGCCATCCCGGAACACTGAAGCTTTCTTT. Translating gives CASSVGPSRNTEAFF.

About this clonotype itself: A junction boundary mismatches the germline segment, possibly from a read error. The chain uses TRBV7-2 and TRBJ2-3; 11 bases match TRBD2. The CDR3 runs 16 residues. Germline assignment: CDR1 SGHTA and CDR2 FQGNSA. CDR3 nucleotides: TGTGCCGGCAGCTTTACCGGGACTAGCGGAACAGATACGCAGTATTTT. Translating gives CAGSFTGTSGTDTQYF.

This clonotype has just a few counts. One end of the junction varies from germline; a read error may be responsible. This rearrangement joins TRBV18 to TRBJ2-3, with 10 bases identical to TRBD1. The CDR3 totals 14 residues. Germline values: CDR1 KGHSH, CDR2 LQKENI. CDR3 nucleotide sequence: TGTGCCAGCACACCTGGACAGGGGGGAGATACGCAGTATTTT. Translating gives CASTPGQGGDTQYF.

Points on this clonotype: Germline and junction disagree at one end, which may indicate a read error. The CDR3 is CASSRAAGSGCTF. In DNA, the CDR3 is TGTGCCAGCAGCCGAGCCGCGGGCAGTGGCTGCACCTTC. V and J are TRBV3-1 and TRBJ1-2; D not certain. The CDR3 spans 13 residues. Germline V gene sequence: CDR1 LGHDT, CDR2 YNNKEL (reference sequence).

As regards this clonotype: Its ends do not fully match the called genes, so a read error is possible. V and J are TRBV27 and TRBJ2-1; TRBD1 agrees at 8 bases. The germline V gene has CDR1 MNHEY and CDR2 SMNVEV (reference sequence). The length of the CDR3 is 15 residues. The CDR3 is CASSPRTGSSGERFF. DNA of the CDR3: TGTGCCAGCAGTCCCCGGACAGGGTCTTCAGGTGAGCGGTTCTTC.

This clonotype was observed a handful of times. J is TRBJ1-5 and V is TRBV10-3; tentatively, D is TRBD1 (5 bases). V shed 2 bases and J shed 3 bases, with 14 bases lying between them. The CDR3 totals 16 residues. The germline V gene has CDR1 ENHRY and CDR2 SYGVKD. The chain's CDR3 is CAISENGAGNNQPQHF. The CDR3 DNA reads as TGTGCCATCAGTGAGAATGGGGCAGGGAACAATCAGCCCCAGCATTTT.

V is TRBV19 and J is TRBJ1-2; D not resolved. Germline lookup yields CDR1 LNHDA and CDR2 SQIVND (reference sequence). The CDR3 spans 14 residues. Trimming removed 2 bases at V and 0 bases at J, with 7 bases between. CDR3 loop: CASSIHHTNYGYTF. For the CDR3, the DNA is TGTGCCAGTAGTATACATCATACTAACTATGGCTACACCTTC.

The chain links TRBV4-2 to TRBJ2-1; 7 nucleotides align to TRBD2. The germline CDR1 and CDR2 sequences are LGHNA and YNFKEQ. CDR3 length equals 14 residues. Trimming took 3 bases from V and 7 from J; bases not matched to a gene: 6. Here the CDR3 reads CASSHEGSGNEQFF. Written as DNA, the CDR3 is TGTGCCAGCAGCCACGAGGGTAGCGGGAATGAGCAGTTCTTC.

V usage is TRBV12-3 or TRBV12-4 and J usage is TRBJ2-1, with D tentatively TRBD1 (6 bases). The CDR3 consists of 13 residues. The ends were cut back, 5 bases at V and 6 bases at J, with 11 bases in the middle. The CDR3: CASSTGQRNEQFF. The CDR3 region has the DNA TGTGCCAGCAGTACCGGACAGCGCAATGAGCAGTTCTTC.